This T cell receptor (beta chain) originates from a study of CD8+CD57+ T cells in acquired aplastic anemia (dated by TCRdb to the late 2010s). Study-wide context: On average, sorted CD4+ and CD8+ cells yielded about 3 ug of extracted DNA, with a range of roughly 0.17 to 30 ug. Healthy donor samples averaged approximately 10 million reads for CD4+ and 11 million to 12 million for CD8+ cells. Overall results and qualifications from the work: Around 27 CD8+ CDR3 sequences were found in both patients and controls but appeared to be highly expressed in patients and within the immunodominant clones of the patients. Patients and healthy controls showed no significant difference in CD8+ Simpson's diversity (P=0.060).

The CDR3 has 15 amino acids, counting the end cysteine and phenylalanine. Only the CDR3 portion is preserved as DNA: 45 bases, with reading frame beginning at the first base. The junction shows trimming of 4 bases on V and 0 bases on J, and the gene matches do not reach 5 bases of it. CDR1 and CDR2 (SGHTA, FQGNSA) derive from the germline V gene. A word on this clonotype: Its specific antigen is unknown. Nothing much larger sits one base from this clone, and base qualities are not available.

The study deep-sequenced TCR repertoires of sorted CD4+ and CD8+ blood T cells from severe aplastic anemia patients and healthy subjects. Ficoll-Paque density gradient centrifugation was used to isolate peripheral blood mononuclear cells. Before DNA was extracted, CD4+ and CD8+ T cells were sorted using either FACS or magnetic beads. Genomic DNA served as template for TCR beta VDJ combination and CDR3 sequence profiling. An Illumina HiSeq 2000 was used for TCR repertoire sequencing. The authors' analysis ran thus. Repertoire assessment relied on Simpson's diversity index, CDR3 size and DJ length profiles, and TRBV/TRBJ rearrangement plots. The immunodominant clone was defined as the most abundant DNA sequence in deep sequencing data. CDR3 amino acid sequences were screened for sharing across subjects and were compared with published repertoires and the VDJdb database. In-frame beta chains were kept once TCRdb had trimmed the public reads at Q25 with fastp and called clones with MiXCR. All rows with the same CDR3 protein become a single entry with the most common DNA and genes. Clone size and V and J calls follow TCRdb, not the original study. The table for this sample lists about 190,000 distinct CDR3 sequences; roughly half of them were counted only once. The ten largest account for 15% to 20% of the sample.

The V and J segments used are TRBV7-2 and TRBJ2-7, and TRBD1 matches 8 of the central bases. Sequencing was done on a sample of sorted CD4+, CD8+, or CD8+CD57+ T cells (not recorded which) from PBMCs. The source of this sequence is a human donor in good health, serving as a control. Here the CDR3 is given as CASSYPQGVSYEQYF. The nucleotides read TGTGCCAGCAGCTATCCACAGGGGGTCTCCTACGAGCAGTACTTC.